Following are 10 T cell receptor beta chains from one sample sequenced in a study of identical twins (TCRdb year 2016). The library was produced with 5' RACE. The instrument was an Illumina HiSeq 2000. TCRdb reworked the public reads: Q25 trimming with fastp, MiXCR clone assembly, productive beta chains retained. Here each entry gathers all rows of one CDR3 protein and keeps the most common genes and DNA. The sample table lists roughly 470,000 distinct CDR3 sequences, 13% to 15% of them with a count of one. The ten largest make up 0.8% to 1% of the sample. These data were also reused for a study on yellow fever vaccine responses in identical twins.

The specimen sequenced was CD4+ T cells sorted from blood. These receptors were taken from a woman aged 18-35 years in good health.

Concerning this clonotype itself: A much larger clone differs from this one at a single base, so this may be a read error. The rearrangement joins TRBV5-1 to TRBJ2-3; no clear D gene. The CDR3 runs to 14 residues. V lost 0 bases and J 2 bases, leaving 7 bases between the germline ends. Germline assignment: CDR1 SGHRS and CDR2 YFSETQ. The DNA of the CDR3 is TGCGCCAGCAGCTTGGGGCAGTACACAGATACGCAGTATTTT. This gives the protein CASSLGQYTDTQYF.

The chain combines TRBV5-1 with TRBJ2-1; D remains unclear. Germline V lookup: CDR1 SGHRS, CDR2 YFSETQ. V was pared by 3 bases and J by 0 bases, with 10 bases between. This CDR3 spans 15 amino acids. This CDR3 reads CASSSYKSSYNEQFF. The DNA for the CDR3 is TGCGCCAGCAGCTCCTACAAGAGCTCCTACAATGAGCAGTTCTTC.

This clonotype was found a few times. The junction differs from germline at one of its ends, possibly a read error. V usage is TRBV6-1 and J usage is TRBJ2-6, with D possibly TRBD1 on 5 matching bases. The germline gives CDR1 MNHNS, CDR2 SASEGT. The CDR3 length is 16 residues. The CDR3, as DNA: TGTGCCAGCACTGAAGGACACCACTCTGGGGCCAACGTCCTGACTTTC. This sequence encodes CASTEGHHSGANVLTF.

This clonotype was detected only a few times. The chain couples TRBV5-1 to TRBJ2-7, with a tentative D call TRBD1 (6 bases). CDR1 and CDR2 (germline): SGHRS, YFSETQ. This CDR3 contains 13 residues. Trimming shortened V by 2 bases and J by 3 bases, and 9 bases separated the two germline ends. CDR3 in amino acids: CASSFGQNYEQYF. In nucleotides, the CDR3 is TGCGCCAGCAGCTTCGGACAGAACTACGAGCAGTACTTC.

CDR3 protein: CASCGDYRPADTQYF. For the CDR3, the DNA is TGTGCCAGCTGTGGAGACTACCGACCCGCGGATACGCAGTATTTT. The chain combines TRBV7-8 with TRBJ2-3, with a weak D call TRBD2 (5 bases). Trimming took 8 bases from V and 6 from J, leaving 21 bases between them. The CDR3 sequence is 15 residues long. Germline V CDR1 and CDR2: SGHVS, FQNEAQ.

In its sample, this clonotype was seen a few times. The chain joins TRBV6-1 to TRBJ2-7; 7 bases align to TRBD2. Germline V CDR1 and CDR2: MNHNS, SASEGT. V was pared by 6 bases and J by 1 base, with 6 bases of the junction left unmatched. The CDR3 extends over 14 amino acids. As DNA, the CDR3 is TGTGCCAGCAGGCAACGGGGGGAGTCCTACGAGCAGTACTTC. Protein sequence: CASRQRGESYEQYF.

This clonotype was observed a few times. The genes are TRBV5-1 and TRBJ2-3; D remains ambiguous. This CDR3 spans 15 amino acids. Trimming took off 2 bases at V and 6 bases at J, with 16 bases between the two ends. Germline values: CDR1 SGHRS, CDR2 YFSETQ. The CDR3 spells CASSFVPQEGDTQYF. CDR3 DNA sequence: TGCGCCAGCAGCTTCGTCCCCCAGGAAGGCGATACGCAGTATTTT.

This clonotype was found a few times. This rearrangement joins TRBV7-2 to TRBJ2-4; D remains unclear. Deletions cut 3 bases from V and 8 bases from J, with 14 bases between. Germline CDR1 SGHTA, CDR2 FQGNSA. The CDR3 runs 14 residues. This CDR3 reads CASSFGTASDIQYF. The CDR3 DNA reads TGTGCCAGCAGCTTTGGTACAGCCTCGGACATTCAGTACTTC.

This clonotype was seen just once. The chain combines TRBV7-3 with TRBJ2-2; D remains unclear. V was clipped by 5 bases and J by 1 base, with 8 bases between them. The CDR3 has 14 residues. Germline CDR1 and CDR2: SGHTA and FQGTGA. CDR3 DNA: TGTGCCAGCAGCCCAAACGGGAACACCGGGGAGCTGTTTTTT. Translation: CASSPNGNTGELFF.

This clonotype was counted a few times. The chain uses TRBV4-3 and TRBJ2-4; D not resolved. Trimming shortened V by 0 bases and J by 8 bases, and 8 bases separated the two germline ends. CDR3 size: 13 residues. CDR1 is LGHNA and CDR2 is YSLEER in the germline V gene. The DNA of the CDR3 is TGCGCCAGCAGCCAAGAGGGAAGCGACATTCAGTACTTC. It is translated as CASSQEGSDIQYF.